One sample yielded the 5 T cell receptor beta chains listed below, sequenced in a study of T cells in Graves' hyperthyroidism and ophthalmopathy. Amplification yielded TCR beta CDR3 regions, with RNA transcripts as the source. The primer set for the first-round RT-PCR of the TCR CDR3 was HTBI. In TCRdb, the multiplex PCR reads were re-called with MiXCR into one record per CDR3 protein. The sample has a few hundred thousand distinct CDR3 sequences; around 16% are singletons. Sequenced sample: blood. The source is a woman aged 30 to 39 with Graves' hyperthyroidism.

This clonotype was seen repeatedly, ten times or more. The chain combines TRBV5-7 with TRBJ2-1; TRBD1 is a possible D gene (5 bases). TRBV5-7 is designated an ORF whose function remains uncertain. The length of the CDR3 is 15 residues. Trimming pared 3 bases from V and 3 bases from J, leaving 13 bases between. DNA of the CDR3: TGTGCCAGCAGCTCCTACAGGCACTGCTACAATGAGCAGTTCTTC. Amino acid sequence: CASSSYRHCYNEQFF.

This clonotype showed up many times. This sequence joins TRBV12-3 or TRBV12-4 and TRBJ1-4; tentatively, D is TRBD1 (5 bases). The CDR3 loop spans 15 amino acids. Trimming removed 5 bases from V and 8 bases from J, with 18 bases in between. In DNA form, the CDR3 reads TGTGCCAGCAGTCCGAGTGGGGGGGAGGGCGAAAAACTGTTTTTT. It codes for CASSPSGGEGEKLFF.

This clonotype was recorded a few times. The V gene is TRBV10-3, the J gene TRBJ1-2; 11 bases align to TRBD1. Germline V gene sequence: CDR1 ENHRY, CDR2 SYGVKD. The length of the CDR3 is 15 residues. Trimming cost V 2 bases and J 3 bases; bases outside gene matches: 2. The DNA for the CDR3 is TGTGCCATCAGTGAGCCGGGACAGGGGGACTATGGCTACACCTTC. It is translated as CAISEPGQGDYGYTF.

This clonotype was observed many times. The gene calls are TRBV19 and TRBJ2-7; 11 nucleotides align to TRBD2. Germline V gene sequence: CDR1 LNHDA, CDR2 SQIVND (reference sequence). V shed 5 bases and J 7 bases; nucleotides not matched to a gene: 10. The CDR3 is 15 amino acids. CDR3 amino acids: CASSGTSGDEGEQYF. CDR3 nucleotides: TGTGCCAGTAGTGGGACTAGCGGTGATGAGGGGGAGCAGTACTTC. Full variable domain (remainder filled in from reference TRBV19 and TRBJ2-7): DGGITQSPKYLFRKEGQNVTLSCEQNLNHDAMYWYRQDPGQGLRLIYYSQIVNDFQKGDIAEGYSVSREKKESFPLTVTSAQKNPTAFYLCASSGTSGDEGEQYFGPGTRLTVT.

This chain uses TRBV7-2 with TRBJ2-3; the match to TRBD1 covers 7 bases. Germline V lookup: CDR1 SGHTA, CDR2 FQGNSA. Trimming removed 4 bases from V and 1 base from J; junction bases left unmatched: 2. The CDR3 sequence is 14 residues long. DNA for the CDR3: TGTGCCAGCAGCTCGGACAGGCGCACAGATACGCAGTATTTT. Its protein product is CASSSDRRTDTQYF.